This TCR beta chain was captured by sequencing in a study of identifying expanded T cells in peripheral blood. The V end was cut by 6 bases, the J end by 4 bases, with 15 bases between. This CDR3 is built from 14 residues. Germline V lookup: CDR1 MNHEY, CDR2 SMNVEV (reference sequence). Using immunoSEQ multiplex PCR, the repertoire was profiled, and TCRdb retains in-frame clones only, with some absent. The table records 75,000 to 95,000 clones, about nine tenths of them present only once. This receptor was identified in a person aged 18 to 70 in good health. The sequenced material came from blood. The J gene is TRBJ1-1, the V gene TRBV27; D unresolved. CDR3 in amino acids: CASSLTRRSTEAFF. The CDR3 DNA reads TGTGCCAGCAGCCTTACAAGGAGGAGCACTGAAGCTTTCTTT.